The following is a T cell receptor (beta chain) sequence with its context. The data belong to a study of T-cell reconstitution after alpha-beta-depleted transplantation in children. Germline lookup yields CDR1 ENHRY and CDR2 SYGVKD. Germline trimming cut 8 bases from V and 2 bases from J; bases unmatched to any gene: 2. The CDR3 spans 14 residues. During its preparation, the TCRbeta library received unique molecular identifiers. TCRdb called the PCR reads again in MiXCR, with one record for every CDR3 protein. The sample has some 290,000 distinct CDR3 sequences; approximately 23% are singletons. This rearrangement joins TRBV10-3 to TRBJ2-3; 12 nucleotides agree with TRBD2. This clonotype was sampled from a male patient younger than 18 who had a stem cell transplant for acute lymphoblastic leukemia, so the T cells may come from the graft donor. The sample consisted of PBMCs, mostly from graft donor cells, taken 180 days after TCRalphabeta/CD19-depleted stem cell transplant. CDR3 sequence: CAIGTSGYTDTQYF. The CDR3 bases are TGTGCCATCGGGACTAGCGGGTACACAGATACGCAGTATTTT.